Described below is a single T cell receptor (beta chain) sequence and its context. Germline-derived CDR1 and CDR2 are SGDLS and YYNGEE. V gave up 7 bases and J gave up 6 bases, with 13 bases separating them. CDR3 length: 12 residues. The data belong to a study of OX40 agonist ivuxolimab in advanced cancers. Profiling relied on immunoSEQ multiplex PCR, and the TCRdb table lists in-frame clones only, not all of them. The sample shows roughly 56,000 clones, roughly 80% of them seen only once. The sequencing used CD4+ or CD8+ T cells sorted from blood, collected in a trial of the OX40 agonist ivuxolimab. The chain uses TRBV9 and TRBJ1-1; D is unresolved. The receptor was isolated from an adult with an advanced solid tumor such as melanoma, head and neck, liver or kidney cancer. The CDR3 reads CASGPARAEAFF. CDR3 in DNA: TGTGCCAGCGGGCCCGCTCGGGCTGAAGCTTTCTTT.